This T cell receptor (beta chain) emerged from a study of cytomegalovirus exposure and HLA in healthy donors (dated by TCRdb to about 2017). A note on the overall study: An earlier analysis of 550 to 700 of the donors reported 250 to 350 Gb of sequence data and roughly 100 million unique TCR beta sequences from about 179 million T cells. An early release that covered roughly 600 HLA-typed donors contained about 300 gigabases of sequencing data and 85 million to 100 million unique TCR sequences. Among the approximately 400 genotyped donors, approximately 81% belonged to the genetic ancestry cluster associated with self-reported Caucasian donors. The study aimed to test whether signatures of past pathogen exposure could be identified by cataloging public T cell receptors. Using immunosequencing, the study profiled T cell repertoires from some 670 subjects and related those repertoires to cytomegalovirus serostatus. Besides the first cohort of 666 subjects, a separate validation cohort made up of over 95 different subjects was used. To predict cytomegalovirus infection status, the study combined high-throughput TCR immunosequencing, statistical association of individual TCRs with disease status, and machine learning. In a later analysis, previously published TCR beta repertoires from about 640 donors were re-analyzed and high-resolution HLA genotyping was added so that TCR occurrence patterns could be studied. In the later analysis, no new phenotypic data were used to find candidate immune exposures; instead, reliance was placed on TCR beta sequences and their occurrence across donors. An earlier analysis of approximately 580 of the donors used high-throughput TCR beta sequencing to judge whether each TCR beta V gene segment behaved as functional or pseudogenic. Donor age, sex, ethnicity and CMV serostatus were compiled together with the repertoire data. In a later genetic analysis, genome-wide SNP genotypes for about three fifths of the roughly 670 donors were used, and that subset was treated as a discovery cohort. All discovery cohort repertoires had been generated on a single sequencing platform. Class I and class II HLA loci were covered by the typing at four-digit resolution. Typing coverage varied by locus: roughly 620-640 donors for A, B, C, DRB1 and DQB1; 522 for DQA1; more than 600 for DPA1; around 490 for DPB1. Several DR-DQ haplotypes were treated as single units for association and clustering because of strong linkage in the cohort. Among 350 to 400 genotyped donors of the cohort, an average of approximately 230,000 unique TCR beta nucleotide sequences were sequenced per donor, around 18% of them non-productive. Paper-wide results and their limitations: For the cohort, immune exposure information was limited to CMV serostatus. At a false discovery rate of 0.05, a later analysis linked approximately 18,000 TCR beta sequences to specific HLA alleles. A cluster of highly shared sequence variants was judged likely to represent a technical artifact of the sequencing pipeline. The 87-base-pair reads could not distinguish some IMGT-functional V segments, including TRBV6-2 and TRBV6-3, so those segments were excluded. In a later analysis, TCR association rates were found to vary across HLA loci, with the most associated TCRs seen for DRB1 alleles and the fewest for HLA-C alleles. In a later analysis, several top co-occurrence clusters were reported to appear linked to parvovirus B19, influenza, CMV and Epstein-Barr virus. A further reported finding was that TCR beta sequences accurately predicted the HLA-A and HLA-B alleles for most subjects in the first cohort. Only TCR beta chains were sequenced in this cohort, and the absence of alpha or paired-chain data limited detectable features. Because HLA typing was unavailable for some donors at each locus, only the typed subset was used in association tests. V-gene and J-gene trimming of TCR beta chains was associated with a missense DCLRE1C variant in a later genetic analysis, and the association was replicated in an independent cohort. According to the authors, the approach could potentially be generalized to other disease states and immunological phenotypes. Most TCR sequences were seen in very few donors, while some public TCRs were found in many individuals. According to a later analysis, most CMV-associated TCR beta chains appeared to be HLA-restricted, and the HLA associations seemed to be driven largely by CMV exposure. A total of roughly 160 TCR beta chains were listed by the study as associated with cytomegalovirus. A later genetic analysis reported fewer N-insertions in productive TCRs among donors in an Asian-associated ancestry cluster than the approximately 670-donor mean. Compared with equally common non-associated chains, HLA-associated TCR beta chains in a later analysis were more clonally expanded and had lower generation probabilities. In an earlier analysis of 587 of the donors, most TCR beta V segments appeared in productive rearrangements about 90% or about 30% of the time, broadly matching IMGT annotations. When HLA alleles, especially DR and DQ, strongly co-occurred, TCR associations were difficult to assign to individual alleles. Correlated functional status among segregating V segments might be attributable to linkage disequilibrium, but an unknown experimental factor could not be ruled out. Roughly uniform sequencing depth across donors was assumed in presence/absence analyses, although this assumption may not hold. Seventeen rarely observed V segments, including chromosome 9 orphons, were excluded from the earlier analysis of about 600 of the donors because counts were too low. The classifier was reported to diagnose cytomegalovirus status with high specificity and sensitivity in both the original and validation cohorts. In vitro tests confirmed that three of the cytomegalovirus-associated TCR beta chains recognize cytomegalovirus antigens.

The library relied on the immunoSEQ multiplex PCR assay. The multiplex PCR relied on a mix of 60 forward primers for TCR Vbeta segments and 13 reverse primers for TCR Jbeta segments. The CDR3 region of rearranged TCR beta genes was amplified from genomic DNA with a multiplex PCR assay. The amplified TCR beta libraries were sequenced on the Illumina HiSeq System as 87-base-pair reads. The authors processed their data as follows. A later analysis tallied some 79 million unique TCR beta chains across the 666 repertoires, and approximately 12 million of those chains were shared by two or more donors. Raw reads were error-corrected and collapsed into unique sequences with a nearest-neighbor algorithm that merged closely related sequences to remove PCR and sequencing errors. To assign V, D and J gene segments, CDR3 sequences were aligned to IMGT reference sequences. For a sequence to be retained, at least a six-nucleotide match to both a V gene segment and a J gene segment was required. Rearrangements were classified as productive when the CDR3 lacked stop codons and remained in frame with V and J, and all other rearrangements were classified as non-productive. CDR3 was defined by IMGT convention, running from the second conserved V-encoded cysteine to the conserved J-encoded phenylalanine. In an earlier analysis of around 640 of the donors, sequences lacking an unambiguous match to a single V gene segment were excluded. An earlier analysis of several hundred of the donors called V segments functional above 56.7% productive rearrangements and segregating when the between-donor standard deviation exceeded 5%. A statistical classification framework was built to diagnose cytomegalovirus status from the catalog of TCR beta chain sequences. V and J gene assignment, in a later analysis, came from comparing TCR nucleotide sequences with IMGT/GENE-DB human TR gene sequences. In a later analysis, CDR3 sequences and most-parsimonious VDJ recombination scenarios were assigned using the TCRdist pipeline. In a later analysis, every TCR beta chain was defined by the combination of its CDR3 amino acid sequence and its V-gene family, and reads without a unique V-gene family were dropped. A later analysis removed several hundred highly shared, low-generation-probability nucleotide sequences to deal with suspected cross-contamination and a sequencing artifact. For each public chain, a later analysis derived a clonal expansion index from normalized ranks of inferred template counts within each repertoire. A later analysis computed generation probabilities with a VDJ recombination model fitted to out-of-frame rearrangements, and checked the results against IGoR. Hypergeometric tests were used in a later analysis to score TCR-TCR, TCR-HLA and TCR-CMV co-occurrence, with a repertoire-size bias correction applied to the TCR pairs. False discovery rates were estimated in a later analysis by permuting HLA or CMV assignments 20 times. A later analysis grouped co-occurring TCRs with DBSCAN, adding TCRdist sequence similarity when clustering within HLA-allele-positive subsets. Repertoires with fewer than 30,000 or more than 120,000 public chains were left out of co-occurrence clustering, as were five repertoires with anomalous nucleotide sharing. In TCRdb, the immuneACCESS table is reduced to in-frame sequences with V and J assigned. These tables do not hold every clone; where another copy was compared, an unresolved V gene accounts for under half, and the others remain unexplained. That table supplies the V and J calls and clone size; D and trimming were determined from the DNA. Recorded for this sample are around 150,000 clones; nearly 80% of them occurred a single time. Around 5% of the sample goes to the ten largest clones.

The cohort consisted of approximately 690 healthy bone marrow donors. At the time of sampling, all cohort members were nominally healthy, though unrecorded immune exposures were likely present. The donor tested CMV seronegative, placing the donor among the roughly 400 seronegative members of the cohort. Each donor provided a peripheral blood sample, and peripheral blood mononuclear cells were used for TCR beta sequencing. The Qiagen DNeasy Blood Extraction Kit was used to extract genomic DNA from the blood cell samples. Regarding this clone: This clone's antigen is unknown. No base qualities exist here, and no much larger clone lies one base off it.

From the germline V gene (reference sequence), CDR1 is LNHNV and CDR2 is YYDKDF. The CDR3 starts with the cysteine, ends with the phenylalanine, and has 17 residues. The DNA shown is the 51-base CDR3, in frame from base 1. Trimming removed 0 bases from V and 3 bases from J; the gene matches leave 7 bases unexplained. This chain is built from TRBV15 and TRBJ2-3; a stretch of 9 junction bases matches TRBD2. The sequenced sample consisted of PBMCs. The TCR sequence derives from a male donor in good health and CMV-seronegative. CDR3 protein: CATSRDFGSGGTDTQYF. The nucleotide sequence reads TGTGCCACCAGCAGAGATTTTGGGAGCGGGGGGACAGATACGCAGTATTTT.